Sequencing of this T cell receptor beta chain was carried out in a study of T cell changes during pregnancy in multiple sclerosis. The CDR3 covers 15 residues. Germline loops: CDR1 SGHRS, CDR2 YFSETQ. Trimming left V 4 bases short and J 4 bases short, with 15 bases between. Profiling relied on immunoSEQ multiplex PCR, and the TCRdb table lists in-frame clones only, not all of them. This sample carries some 42,000 clones, about 85% of them seen once, and the ten largest clones take approximately 0.92%. The starting material was CD4+ T cells from peripheral blood mononuclear cells, obtained after pregnancy. The sequence was collected from a female donor with multiple sclerosis, enrolled in a pregnancy study. The chain uses TRBV5-1 and TRBJ2-1, with D maybe TRBD2 (7 bases). CDR3 nucleotide sequence: TGCGCCAGCAGCCCACCGAGGGGGGGGTACAATGAGCAGTTCTTC. Translation gives CASSPPRGGYNEQFF.